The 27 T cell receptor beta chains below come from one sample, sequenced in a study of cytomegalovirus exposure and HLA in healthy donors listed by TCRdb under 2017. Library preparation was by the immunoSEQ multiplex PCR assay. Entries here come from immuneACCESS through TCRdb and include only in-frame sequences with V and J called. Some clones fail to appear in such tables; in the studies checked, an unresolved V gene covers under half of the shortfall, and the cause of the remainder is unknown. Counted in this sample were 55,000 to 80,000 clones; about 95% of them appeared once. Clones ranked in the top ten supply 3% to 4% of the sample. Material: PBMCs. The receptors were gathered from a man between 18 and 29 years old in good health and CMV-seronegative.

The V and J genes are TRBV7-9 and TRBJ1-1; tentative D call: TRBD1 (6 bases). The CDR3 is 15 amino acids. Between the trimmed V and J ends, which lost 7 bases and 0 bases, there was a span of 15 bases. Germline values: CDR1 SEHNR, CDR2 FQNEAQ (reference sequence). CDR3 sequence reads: CASTLAQGLNTEAFF. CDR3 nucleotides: TGTGCCAGCACCTTGGCGCAGGGGTTGAACACTGAAGCTTTCTTT. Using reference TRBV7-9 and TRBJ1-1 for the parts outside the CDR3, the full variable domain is DTGVSQNPRHKITKRGQNVTFRCDPISEHNRLYWYRQTLGQGPEFLTYFQNEAQLEKSRLLSDRFSAERPKGSFSTLEIQRTEQGDSAMYLCASTLAQGLNTEAFFGQGTRLTVV.

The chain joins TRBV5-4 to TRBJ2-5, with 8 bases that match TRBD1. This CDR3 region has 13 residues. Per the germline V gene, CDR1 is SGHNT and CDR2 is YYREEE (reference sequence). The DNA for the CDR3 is TGTGCAACCGGACAGGGAGGTTTGGAGACCCAGTACTTC. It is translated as CATGQGGLETQYF.

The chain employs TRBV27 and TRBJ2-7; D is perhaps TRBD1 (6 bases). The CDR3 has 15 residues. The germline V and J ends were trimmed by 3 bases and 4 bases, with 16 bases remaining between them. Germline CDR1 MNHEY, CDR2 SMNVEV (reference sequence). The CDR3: CASSFAYRAEYEQYF. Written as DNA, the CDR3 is TGTGCCAGCAGTTTCGCGTACAGGGCGGAATACGAGCAGTACTTC.

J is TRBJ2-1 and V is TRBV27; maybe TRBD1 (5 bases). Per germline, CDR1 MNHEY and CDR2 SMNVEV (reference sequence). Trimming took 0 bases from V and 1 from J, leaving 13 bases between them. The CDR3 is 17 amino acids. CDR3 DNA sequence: TGTGCCAGCAGTTTATCGACAGCTTACCAGTCCTACAATGAGCAGTTCTTC. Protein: CASSLSTAYQSYNEQFF.

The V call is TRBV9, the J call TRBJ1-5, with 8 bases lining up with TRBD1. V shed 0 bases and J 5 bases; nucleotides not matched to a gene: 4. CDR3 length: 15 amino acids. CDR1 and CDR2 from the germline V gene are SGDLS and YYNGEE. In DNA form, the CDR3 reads TGTGCCAGCAGCGTAGGACAGGGGTTTGATCAGCCCCAGCATTTT. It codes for CASSVGQGFDQPQHF.

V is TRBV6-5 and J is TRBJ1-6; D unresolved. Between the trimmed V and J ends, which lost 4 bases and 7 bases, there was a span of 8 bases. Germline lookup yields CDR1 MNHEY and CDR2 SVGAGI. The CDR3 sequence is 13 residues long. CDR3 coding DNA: TGTGCCAGCAGTTCCCGGTCCAATTCACCCCTCCACTTT. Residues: CASSSRSNSPLHF.

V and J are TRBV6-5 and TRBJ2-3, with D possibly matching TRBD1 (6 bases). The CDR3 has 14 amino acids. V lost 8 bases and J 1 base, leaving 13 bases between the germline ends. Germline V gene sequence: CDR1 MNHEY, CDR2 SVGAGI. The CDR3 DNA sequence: TGTGCCAGCCTTGACAGGTGGGGCACAGATACGCAGTATTTT. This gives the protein CASLDRWGTDTQYF.

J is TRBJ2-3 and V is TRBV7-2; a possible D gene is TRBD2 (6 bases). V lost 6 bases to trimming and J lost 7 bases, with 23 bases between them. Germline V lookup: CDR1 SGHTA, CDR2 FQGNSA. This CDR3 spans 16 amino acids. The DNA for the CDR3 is TGTGCCAGCAGTTATAGGGTTGGCGGGGAGCGAAATACGCAGTATTTT. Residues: CASSYRVGGERNTQYF.

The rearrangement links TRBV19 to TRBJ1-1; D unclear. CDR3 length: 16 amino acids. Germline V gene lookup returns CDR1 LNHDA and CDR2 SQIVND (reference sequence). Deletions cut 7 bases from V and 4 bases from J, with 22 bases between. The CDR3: CASKRGPLTVGTEAFF. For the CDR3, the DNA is TGTGCCAGTAAGCGCGGGCCCCTAACCGTGGGCACTGAAGCTTTCTTT.

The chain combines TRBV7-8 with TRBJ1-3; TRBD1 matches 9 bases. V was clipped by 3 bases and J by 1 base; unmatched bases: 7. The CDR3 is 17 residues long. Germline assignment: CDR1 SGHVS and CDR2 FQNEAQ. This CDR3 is CASSLVRTGESGNTIYF. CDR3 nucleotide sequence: TGTGCCAGCAGCTTGGTACGGACAGGGGAATCTGGAAACACCATATATTTT. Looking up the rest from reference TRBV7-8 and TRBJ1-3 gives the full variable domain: GAGVSQSPRYKVAKRGQDVALRCDPISGHVSLFWYQQALGQGPEFLTYFQNEAQLDKSGLPSDRFFAERPEGSVSTLKIQRTQQEDSAVYLCASSLVRTGESGNTIYFGEGSWLTVV.

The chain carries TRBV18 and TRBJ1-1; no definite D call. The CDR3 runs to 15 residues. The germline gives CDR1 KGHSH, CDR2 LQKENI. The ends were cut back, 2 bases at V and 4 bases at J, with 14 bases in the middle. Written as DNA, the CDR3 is TGTGCCAGCTCACCAAGGTCTGGAGAGGCCACTGAAGCTTTCTTT. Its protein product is CASSPRSGEATEAFF.

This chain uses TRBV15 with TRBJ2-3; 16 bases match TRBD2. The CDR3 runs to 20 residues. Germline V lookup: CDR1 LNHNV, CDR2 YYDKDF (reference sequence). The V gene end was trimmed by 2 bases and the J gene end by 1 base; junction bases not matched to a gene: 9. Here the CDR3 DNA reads TGTGCCACCAGCAGACCCCGGGGACTAGCGGGGGGGTGGGGCACAGATACGCAGTATTTT. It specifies CATSRPRGLAGGWGTDTQYF.

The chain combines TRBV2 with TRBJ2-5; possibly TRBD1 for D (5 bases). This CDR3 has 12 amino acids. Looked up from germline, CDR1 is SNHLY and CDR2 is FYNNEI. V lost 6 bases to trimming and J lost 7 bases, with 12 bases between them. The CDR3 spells CASRELGVTQYF. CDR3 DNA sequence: TGTGCCAGCAGGGAGCTAGGGGTGACCCAGTACTTC.

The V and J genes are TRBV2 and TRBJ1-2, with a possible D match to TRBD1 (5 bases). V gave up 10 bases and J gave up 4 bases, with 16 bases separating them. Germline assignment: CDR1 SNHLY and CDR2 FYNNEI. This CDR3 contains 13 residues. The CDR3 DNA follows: TGTGCCACCCAAGACAGCCGTACCTATGGCTACACCTTC. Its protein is CATQDSRTYGYTF.

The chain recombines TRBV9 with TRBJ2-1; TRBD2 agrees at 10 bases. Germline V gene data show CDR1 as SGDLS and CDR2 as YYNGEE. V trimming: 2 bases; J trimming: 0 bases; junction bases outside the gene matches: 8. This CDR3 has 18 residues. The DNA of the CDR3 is TGTGCCAGCAGCGTGGGCCTAGCGGGGGCCGTCTCCTACAATGAGCAGTTCTTC. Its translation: CASSVGLAGAVSYNEQFF. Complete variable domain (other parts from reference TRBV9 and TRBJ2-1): DSGVTQTPKHLITATGQRVTLRCSPRSGDLSVYWYQQSLDQGLQFLIQYYNGEERAKGNILERFSAQQFPDLHSELNLSSLELGDSALYFCASSVGLAGAVSYNEQFFGPGTRLTVL.

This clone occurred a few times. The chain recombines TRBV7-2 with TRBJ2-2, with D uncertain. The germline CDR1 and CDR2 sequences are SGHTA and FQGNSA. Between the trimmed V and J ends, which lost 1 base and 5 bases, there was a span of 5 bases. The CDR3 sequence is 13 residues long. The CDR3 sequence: CASSLVRTGELFF. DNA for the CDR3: TGTGCCAGCAGCTTAGTTCGGACCGGGGAGCTGTTTTTT. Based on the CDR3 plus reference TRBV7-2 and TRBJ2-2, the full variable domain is GAGVSQSPSNKVTEKGKDVELRCDPISGHTALYWYRQSLGQGLEFLIYFQGNSAPDKSGLPSDRFSAERTGGSVSTLTIQRTQQEDSAVYLCASSLVRTGELFFGEGSRLTVL.

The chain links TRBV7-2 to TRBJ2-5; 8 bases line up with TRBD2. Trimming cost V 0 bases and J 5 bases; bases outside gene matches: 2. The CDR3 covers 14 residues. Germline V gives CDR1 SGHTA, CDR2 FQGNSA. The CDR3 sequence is CASSLAQRGETQYF. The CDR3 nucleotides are TGTGCCAGCAGCTTAGCGCAGCGGGGGGAGACCCAGTACTTC.

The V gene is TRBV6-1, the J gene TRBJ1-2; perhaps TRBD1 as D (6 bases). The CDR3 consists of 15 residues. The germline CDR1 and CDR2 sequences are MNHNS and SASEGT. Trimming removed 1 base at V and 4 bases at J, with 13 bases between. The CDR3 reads CASSEGLGGSYGYTF. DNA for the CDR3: TGTGCCAGCAGTGAAGGGCTAGGGGGAAGCTATGGCTACACCTTC.

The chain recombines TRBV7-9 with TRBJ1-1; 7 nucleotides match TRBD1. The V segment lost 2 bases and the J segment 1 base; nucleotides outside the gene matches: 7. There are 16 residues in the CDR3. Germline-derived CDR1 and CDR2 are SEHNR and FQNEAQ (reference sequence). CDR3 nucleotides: TGTGCCAGCAGCTTATCCAGGGGGAACCCGAACACTGAAGCTTTCTTT. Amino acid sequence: CASSLSRGNPNTEAFF.

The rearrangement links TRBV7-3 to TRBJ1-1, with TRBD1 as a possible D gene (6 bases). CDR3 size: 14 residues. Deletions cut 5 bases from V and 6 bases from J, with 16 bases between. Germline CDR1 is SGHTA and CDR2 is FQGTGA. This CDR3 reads CASSRQAGSSEAFF. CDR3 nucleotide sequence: TGTGCCAGCAGCCGACAGGCAGGGAGCTCTGAAGCTTTCTTT. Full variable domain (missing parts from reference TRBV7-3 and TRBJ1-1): GAGVSQTPSNKVTEKGKYVELRCDPISGHTALYWYRQSLGQGPEFLIYFQGTGAADDSGLPNDRFFAVRPEGSVSTLKIQRTERGDSAVYLCASSRQAGSSEAFFGQGTRLTVV.

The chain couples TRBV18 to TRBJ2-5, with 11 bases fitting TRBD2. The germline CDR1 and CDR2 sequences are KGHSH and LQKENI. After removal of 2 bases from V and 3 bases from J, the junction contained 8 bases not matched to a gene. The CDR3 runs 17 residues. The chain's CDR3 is CASSPAPRLAGKETQYF. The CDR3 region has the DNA TGTGCCAGCTCACCAGCTCCTCGACTAGCGGGGAAAGAGACCCAGTACTTC.

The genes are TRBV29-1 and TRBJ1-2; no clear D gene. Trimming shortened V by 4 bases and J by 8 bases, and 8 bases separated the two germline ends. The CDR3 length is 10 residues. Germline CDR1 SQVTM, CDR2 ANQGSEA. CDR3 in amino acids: CSVAGEGYTF. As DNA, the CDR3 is TGCAGCGTTGCCGGGGAAGGCTACACCTTC.

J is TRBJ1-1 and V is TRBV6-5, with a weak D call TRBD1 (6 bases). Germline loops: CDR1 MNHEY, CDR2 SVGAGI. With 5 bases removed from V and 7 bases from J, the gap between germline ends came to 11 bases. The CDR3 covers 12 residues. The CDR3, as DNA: TGTGCCAGCAGTCACCAGGGGAGTGAAGCTTTCTTT. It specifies CASSHQGSEAFF.

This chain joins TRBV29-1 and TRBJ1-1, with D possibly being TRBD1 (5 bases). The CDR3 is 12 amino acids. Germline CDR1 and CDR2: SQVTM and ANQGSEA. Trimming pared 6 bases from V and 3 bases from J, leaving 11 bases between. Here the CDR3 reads CSVHRDYTEAFF. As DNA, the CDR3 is TGCAGCGTCCACCGGGACTACACTGAAGCTTTCTTT. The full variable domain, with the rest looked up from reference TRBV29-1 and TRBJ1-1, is SAVISQKPSRDICQRGTSLTIQCQVDSQVTMMFWYRQQPGQSLTLIATANQGSEATYESGFVIDKFPISRPNLTFSTLTVSNMSPEDSSIYLCSVHRDYTEAFFGQGTRLTVV.

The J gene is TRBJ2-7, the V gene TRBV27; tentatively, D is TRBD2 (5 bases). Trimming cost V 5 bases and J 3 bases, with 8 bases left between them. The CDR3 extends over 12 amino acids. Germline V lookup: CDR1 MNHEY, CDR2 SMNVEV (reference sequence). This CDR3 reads CASSVGGYEQYF. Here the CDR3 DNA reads TGTGCCAGCAGTGTCGGAGGCTACGAGCAGTACTTC.

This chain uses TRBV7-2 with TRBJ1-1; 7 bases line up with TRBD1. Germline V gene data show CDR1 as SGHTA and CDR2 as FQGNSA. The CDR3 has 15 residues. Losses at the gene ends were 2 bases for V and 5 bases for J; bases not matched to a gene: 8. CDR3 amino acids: CASSLKGTAGTEAFF. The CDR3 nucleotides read TGTGCCAGCAGCTTAAAGGGGACAGCCGGGACTGAAGCTTTCTTT.

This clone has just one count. CDR3: CASSLDLGGVNTEAFF. CDR3 DNA: TGTGCCAGCAGCTTGGATCTCGGGGGGGTAAACACTGAAGCTTTCTTT. This rearrangement joins TRBV5-5 to TRBJ1-1; D is possibly TRBD1 (5 bases). V gave up 0 bases and J gave up 2 bases, with 14 bases separating them. Germline V CDR1 and CDR2: SGHKS, YYEKEE (reference sequence). The CDR3 contains 16 residues.